This T cell receptor beta chain was captured in a study of blood T cell repertoires in COVID-19. As for the study in general: COVID-19 samples collected from the United States, Italy and Spain covered acute and convalescent phases. The cDNA or gDNA used as material had been derived from T cells, B-cell-depleted T cells, or PBMCs.

The CDR3 contains 16 residues. Germline CDR1 and CDR2: PRHDT and FYEKMQ (reference sequence). Trimming at V came to 0 bases and at J to 4 bases, leaving 7 bases not matched to a gene. Authors' analysis steps: Using reference gene primer amplification, nucleated cell counts were estimated. Profiled with immunoSEQ multiplex PCR; TCRdb holds only in-frame clones, not every one. The V and J calls and the clone size are those of that table, but D and trimming were determined from the DNA. The top ten hold 1.5% to 2% of the sample, which has tens of thousands of clones, about 86% seen once. This clonotype was obtained from a woman over 75 with active or convalescent COVID-19. The sample was peripheral blood. The V gene is TRBV13, the J gene TRBJ2-7; TRBD1 aligns across 9 bases. The CDR3 DNA reads as TGTGCCAGCAGCTTAGGCGCCGGGACAGGGTTTTACGAGCAGTACTTC. Its protein product is CASSLGAGTGFYEQYF.